This T cell receptor beta chain was profiled in a study of long-term antiretroviral therapy in people with HIV. V dropped 8 bases and J dropped 2 bases, with 15 bases sitting between them. CDR1 is SGHTA, CDR2 FQGTGA, per germline. The CDR3 extends over 14 amino acids. At survey level, the immunoSEQ assay was run in its v3.0 version. Only in-frame clones appear in the TCRdb table, and some are missing; sequencing was by immunoSEQ multiplex PCR. The sample has over 15,000 clones; around four fifths are singletons. This clonotype originated in a man in his late teens or twenties with HIV. Sample: unsorted PBMCs, taken 0.3 years after starting antiretroviral therapy. The rearrangement uses TRBV7-3 and TRBJ1-2, with D perhaps matching TRBD1 (5 bases). The CDR3 DNA follows: TGTGCCAGCGCCAGAGGGGAGGTGAACTATGGCTACACCTTC. Protein sequence: CASARGEVNYGYTF. The complete variable domain, with remaining parts taken from reference TRBV7-3 and TRBJ1-2, reads GAGVSQTPSNKVTEKGKYVELRCDPISGHTALYWYRQSLGQGPEFLIYFQGTGAADDSGLPNDRFFAVRPEGSVSTLKIQRTERGDSAVYLCASARGEVNYGYTFGSGTRLTVV.